This entry describes one TCR beta chain. Its antigen remains unidentified. The length of the CDR3 is 11 residues. Per the germline V gene, CDR1 is ENHRY and CDR2 is SYGVKD. Trimming removed 11 bases from V and 6 bases from J; junction bases left unmatched: 6. The sample originates from a study of brain T cells in children with intractable seizures. Study observations and caveats: Absence of clones before surgery may stem from lower sequencing depth.

Time point denoted: blood from clinic visit 5 months post-surgery; TSC patient then seizure free. Surgery cases with the highest brain T cell transcript signatures were chosen for sequencing. Pre-surgery treatment included at least one anti-epileptic drug. Generated by immunoSEQ multiplex PCR, the TCRdb table keeps only in-frame clones and is missing some. The sample carries under 400,000 clones, roughly 93% recorded once. The material sequenced was peripheral blood, taken roughly 5 months after surgery. The TCR was taken from a boy less than two years old with tuberous sclerosis and intractable seizures. The chain recombines TRBV10-3 with TRBJ1-1; 7 bases are shared with TRBD1. The CDR3 DNA sequence: TGTGCCGTGATACAGGGGTCTGAAGCTTTCTTT. Protein: CAVIQGSEAFF.